This TCR beta chain emerged from a study of cytomegalovirus exposure and HLA in healthy donors. Study context: Assignment to the Caucasian-associated ancestry cluster applied to more than 75% of the roughly 400 genotyped donors.

PCR was performed using 60 Vbeta and 13 Jbeta primers. Sequencing was performed with immunoSEQ multiplex PCR; in TCRdb, only in-frame clones are kept and a portion is missing. In the table there are about 140,000 clones, under 85% of which are singletons. This clone showed up just a few times. Its cognate antigen is unknown. Germline CDR1 is MNHEY and CDR2 is SMNVEV (reference sequence). This CDR3 has 17 amino acids. The V end lost 3 bases, the J end lost 1 base, and 18 bases lay between the germline ends. Study conclusions and caveats: Earlier results showed most TCR beta V segments being productive about 87% or about 30% of the time. The authors considered a cluster of highly shared sequence variants likely to be a sequencing artifact.

This clonotype was obtained from a young man in good health and CMV-seronegative. The rearrangement joins TRBV27 to TRBJ1-1; D might be TRBD1 (5 bases). Sequencing used PBMCs. CDR3 DNA: TGTGCCAGCAGTTTGGTCCAAGGGGAACAGACGAACACTGAAGCTTTCTTT. The encoded protein is CASSLVQGEQTNTEAFF.